This entry describes one TCR beta chain. The germline V gene encodes CDR1 SGHKS and CDR2 YYEKEE (reference sequence). The V end lost 0 bases, the J end lost 2 bases, and 12 bases lay between the germline ends. CDR3 length: 15 residues. The sample comes from a study of T-cell memory formation after mild COVID-19. Via MiXCR, TCRdb re-called the 5' RACE reads, giving one row per CDR3 protein. The sample includes 110,000 to 150,000 distinct CDR3 sequences, 20% to 25% of them seen just once. The sample was PBMCs or a T cell subset sorted from them (not recorded which). This chain uses TRBV5-5 with TRBJ2-7, with D unclear. The TCR was taken from an adult woman who had mild COVID-19 (a few samples of this study predate the infection). Cell type and time point are not known. The CDR3 spells CASSLVADWAYEQYF. For the CDR3, the DNA is TGTGCCAGCAGCTTGGTGGCAGACTGGGCCTACGAGCAGTACTTC.